This is a list of T cell receptor beta chains from one sample in a study of blood T cell repertoires in COVID-19. The protocol was immunoSEQ multiplex PCR, while the TCRdb copy is restricted to in-frame clones and leaves out a portion. The table has 160,000 or so clones, over 80% seen once. What was sequenced was peripheral blood. These receptors came from a woman in her seventies with acute or convalescent COVID-19. Both conserved end residues are part of each CDR3. Fields, in order: J gene, V gene, clone size, D gene, CDR3 protein, CDR3 DNA. The D gene is left open where the match is weak. Clone size is stated in some rows and not others, as once, few, many or a class when expanded.

TRBJ1-3,TRBV4-2,-,-,CASSQGGPLESTIYF,TGTGCCAGCAGCCAAGGCGGGCCTCTGGAAAGCACCATATATTTT
TRBJ2-1,TRBV19,-,-,CASSMLPTGFNEQFF,TGTGCCAGTAGTATGCTTCCCACAGGATTTAATGAGCAGTTCTTC
TRBJ2-7,TRBV28,-,TRBD2,CASSPYRGGPHEQYF,TGTGCCAGCAGTCCATATCGGGGGGGGCCCCACGAGCAGTACTTC
TRBJ2-3,TRBV10-3,-,TRBD2,CAISEGTSGIGDTQYF,TGTGCCATCAGTGAGGGGACTAGCGGGATAGGGGATACGCAGTATTTT
TRBJ1-5,TRBV7-2,-,TRBD1,CASSPNRDRERGNQPQHF,TGTGCCAGCAGCCCGAACCGGGACAGGGAGAGGGGAAATCAGCCCCAGCATTTT
TRBJ2-7,TRBV7-2,-,-,CASSLDFLGTSRIYEQYF,TGTGCCAGCAGCTTGGACTTCCTGGGGACTTCCCGAATATACGAGCAGTACTTC
TRBJ1-5,TRBV28,-,-,CASTTAGASSNQPQHF,TGTGCCAGCACTACCGCAGGGGCCAGTAGCAATCAGCCCCAGCATTTT
TRBJ2-2,TRBV19,-,TRBD2,CASSPGGGPGELFF,TGTGCCAGTAGCCCGGGAGGAGGGCCCGGGGAGCTGTTTTTT
TRBJ2-2,TRBV11-2,-,TRBD1,CASSVDRVAGELFF,TGTGCCAGCAGCGTAGACAGGGTCGCCGGGGAGCTGTTTTTT
TRBJ2-2,TRBV18,few,TRBD1,CASSPRDRVNTGELFF,TGTGCCAGCTCACCTAGGGACAGGGTGAACACCGGGGAGCTGTTTTTT
TRBJ2-7,TRBV7-6,-,TRBD2,CASSFGRERYEQYF,TGTGCCAGCAGCTTTGGGCGGGAGCGTTACGAGCAGTACTTC
TRBJ1-1,TRBV5-5,-,-,CASSPGGQGLRTEAFF,TGTGCCAGCAGCCCTGGAGGGCAGGGTCTTAGGACTGAAGCTTTCTTT
TRBJ1-2,TRBV28,once,TRBD1,CASSPPLRQGGHTF,TGTGCCAGCAGTCCCCCCCTCCGACAGGGAGGTCACACCTTC
TRBJ1-5,TRBV19,-,TRBD1,CASSIGGQGAHNQPQHF,TGTGCCAGTAGTATTGGTGGACAGGGGGCCCACAATCAGCCCCAGCATTTT
TRBJ2-6,TRBV4-3,once,-,CASSQDYPSSGANVLTF,TGCGCCAGCAGCCAAGATTATCCCAGCTCTGGGGCCAACGTCCTGACTTTC
TRBJ1-4,TRBV15,-,TRBD1,CATSRDGTGANEKLFF,TGTGCCACCAGCAGAGATGGGACAGGGGCTAATGAAAAACTGTTTTTT
TRBJ2-1,TRBV4-2,-,-,CASSQAEGAGYNEQFF,TGTGCCAGCAGCCAAGCGGAGGGGGCAGGCTACAATGAGCAGTTCTTC
TRBJ2-5,TRBV20-1,-,-,CSASGQEETQYF,TGCAGTGCTAGTGGTCAGGAAGAGACCCAGTACTTC
TRBJ1-1,TRBV9,-,-,CASSVGSGANTEAFF,TGTGCCAGCAGCGTAGGCTCAGGGGCGAACACTGAAGCTTTCTTT
TRBJ1-3,TRBV7-2,-,-,CASSSPTVSGNTIYF,TGTGCCAGCAGCTCCCCGACAGTCTCTGGAAACACCATATATTTT
TRBJ1-3,TRBV3-1/TRBV3-2,-,-,CASSQALPGISGNTIYF,TGTGCCAGCAGCCAAGCTCTGCCAGGGATCTCTGGAAACACCATATATTTT
TRBJ1-1,TRBV27,-,TRBD1,CASSLFGQGGMNTEAFF,TGTGCCAGCAGTTTATTCGGACAGGGGGGGATGAACACTGAAGCTTTCTTT
TRBJ2-3,TRBV27,-,TRBD2,CASSSLAGAPVNTQYF,TGTGCCAGCAGTTCCTTAGCGGGAGCGCCAGTGAATACGCAGTATTTT
TRBJ1-5,TRBV28,-,-,CASSLSDINQPQHF,TGTGCCAGCAGTTTATCAGACATCAATCAGCCCCAGCATTTT
TRBJ2-1,TRBV6-6,once,TRBD2,CASSYSSREWYNEQFF,TGTGCCAGCAGTTACTCGTCGCGGGAGTGGTACAATGAGCAGTTCTTC
TRBJ2-3,TRBV19,-,-,CASSIVGASTDTQYF,TGTGCCAGTAGTATAGTCGGAGCTAGCACAGATACGCAGTATTTT
TRBJ2-3,TRBV5-1,-,TRBD1,CASSLGYGQGAKDTQYF,TGCGCCAGCAGCTTGGGATACGGTCAGGGGGCTAAAGATACGCAGTATTTT
TRBJ2-3,TRBV9,-,TRBD1,CASSVETGTVTDTQYF,TGTGCCAGCAGCGTAGAAACCGGGACAGTCACAGATACGCAGTATTTT
TRBJ1-5,TRBV30,-,-,CAWSSLGRGQPQHF,TGTGCCTGGAGTTCCTTAGGGCGGGGACAGCCCCAGCATTTT
TRBJ2-2,TRBV24-1,-,TRBD1,CATSDRTGGANGELFF,TGTGCCACCAGTGATCGGACAGGGGGCGCAAACGGGGAGCTGTTTTTT
TRBJ2-7,TRBV6-6,-,TRBD2,CASSAGGGGQYF,TGTGCCAGCAGCGCTGGGGGGGGAGGGCAGTACTTC
TRBJ2-1,TRBV5-4,-,TRBD2,CASSLTTSPHGEQFF,TGTGCCAGCAGCTTGACGACTAGCCCCCACGGTGAGCAGTTCTTC
TRBJ2-3,TRBV25-1,-,TRBD1,CASSPTGGGHTQYF,TGTGCCAGCAGTCCCACAGGGGGCGGGCATACGCAGTATTTT
TRBJ1-2,TRBV18,-,-,CASSPLGADGYTF,TGTGCCAGCTCACCACTGGGGGCTGATGGCTACACCTTC
TRBJ1-5,TRBV23-1,-,TRBD1,CASSHLTGGPSNQPQHF,TGCGCCAGCAGTCACCTGACAGGGGGCCCGAGCAATCAGCCCCAGCATTTT
TRBJ1-3,TRBV9,-,-,CASSVGSAGNTIYF,TGTGCCAGCAGCGTAGGGTCGGCTGGAAACACCATATATTTT
TRBJ2-2,TRBV7-9,-,TRBD1,CASSPSPGQGNTGELFF,TGTGCCAGCAGCCCCAGCCCGGGACAGGGAAACACCGGGGAGCTGTTTTTT